One sample yielded the 8 T cell receptor beta chains listed below, sequenced in a study of cytotoxic CD8 clonotypes in ibrutinib-treated CLL. Sequenced by immunoSEQ multiplex PCR; TCRdb stores in-frame clones only, minus some. This table has 200,000 to 250,000 clones, 75% to 80% appearing once. The material sequenced was PBMCs, taken after 12 months of ibrutinib treatment. Receptors were obtained from a human donor with chronic lymphocytic leukemia.

Only a few counts were recorded for this clone. The J gene is TRBJ2-7, the V gene TRBV11-2; no clear D gene. V lost 0 bases and J 3 bases, leaving 6 bases between the germline ends. The CDR3 has 13 amino acids. Germline V lookup: CDR1 SGHAT, CDR2 FQNNGV. The CDR3 sequence is CASSLESYYEQYF. CDR3 DNA sequence: TGTGCCAGCAGCTTAGAGAGTTACTACGAGCAGTACTTC.

V gene TRBV28 combines with J gene TRBJ1-1; D not certain. This CDR3 contains 14 residues. The V end was cut by 6 bases, the J end by 4 bases, with 15 bases between. Germline CDR1 MDHEN, CDR2 SYDVKM. In nucleotides, the CDR3 is TGTGCCAGCAGCCACCTCCACCAAGGCACTGAAGCTTTCTTT. Amino acid sequence: CASSHLHQGTEAFF.

The chain couples TRBV27 to TRBJ2-7, with a weak D call TRBD1 (5 bases). CDR3 length: 13 residues. Trimming pared 6 bases from V and 2 bases from J, leaving 11 bases between. Germline loops: CDR1 MNHEY, CDR2 SMNVEV (reference sequence). The CDR3 is CASRFGHTYEQYF. In nucleotides, the CDR3 is TGTGCCAGCAGATTTGGACACACCTACGAGCAGTACTTC.

The chain uses TRBV7-6 and TRBJ2-1; D is perhaps TRBD2 (5 bases). Germline lookup yields CDR1 SGHVS and CDR2 FNYEAQ. V lost 5 bases to trimming and J lost 6 bases, with 20 bases between them. CDR3 length: 16 residues. The CDR3 spells CASSPSTGYDLNEQFF. CDR3 coding DNA: TGTGCCAGCAGCCCTAGCACTGGGTATGACCTCAATGAGCAGTTCTTC.

The chain joins TRBV30 to TRBJ1-2, with a possible D match to TRBD1 (6 bases). Germline V gene lookup returns CDR1 GTSNPN and CDR2 SVGIG (reference sequence). The CDR3 loop spans 11 amino acids. Trimming removed 2 bases at V and 10 bases at J, with 11 bases between. The CDR3 DNA follows: TGTGCCTGGAGTTCAGGGGCCCCCTACACCTTC. It codes for CAWSSGAPYTF.

This clone was seen once. The chain couples TRBV6-5 to TRBJ2-3; D is unresolved. CDR3 size: 13 residues. V was clipped by 10 bases and J by 1 base, with 12 bases between them. Germline V gene sequence: CDR1 MNHEY, CDR2 SVGAGI. CDR3: CATATSRTDTQYF. DNA for the CDR3: TGTGCCACCGCTACTTCCCGCACAGATACGCAGTATTTT.

This clone has just a few counts. V and J are TRBV19 and TRBJ1-3, with D unresolved. CDR3 length equals 15 residues. Germline V gives CDR1 LNHDA, CDR2 SQIVND (reference sequence). The V and J ends lost 3 bases and 2 bases respectively, with 11 bases between them. The CDR3 DNA is TGTGCCAGTAGTATGATCGGGTCGCCTGGAAACACCATATATTTT. Translation gives CASSMIGSPGNTIYF.

The chain has TRBV7-2 and TRBJ1-2, with D unclear. V lost 4 bases and J 1 base, leaving 13 bases between the germline ends. The germline gives CDR1 SGHTA, CDR2 FQGNSA. The CDR3 loop spans 15 amino acids. The CDR3 DNA follows: TGTGCCAGCAGCTCAGCCAGACTGAATAACTATGGCTACACCTTC. Protein sequence: CASSSARLNNYGYTF.